The TCR beta chain under discussion was sequenced for a study of radiation and T cells in renal cell carcinoma. Time point indicated: blood 2 weeks post-SBRT. Treatment specified: 15 Gy SBRT to primary tumor, nephrectomy 4 weeks later. Germline V lookup: CDR1 SGHTA, CDR2 FQGNSA. Trimming took 5 bases from V and 8 from J; bases not matched to a gene: 11. The CDR3 has 15 amino acids. Profiled with immunoSEQ multiplex PCR; TCRdb holds only in-frame clones, not every one. The sample yields about 130,000 clones, 85% to 90% seen once. Sequencing was performed on blood, taken from a patient whose treatment included radiotherapy and nephrectomy. The origin of this receptor is a woman in her 70s with renal cell carcinoma. This rearrangement joins TRBV7-2 to TRBJ2-1; TRBD2 agrees at 8 bases. CDR3 loop: CASSMGVAGIYEQFF. CDR3 nucleotides: TGTGCCAGCAGCATGGGAGTAGCGGGAATATATGAGCAGTTCTTC. The whole variable domain, filled in from reference TRBV7-2 and TRBJ2-1, reads GAGVSQSPSNKVTEKGKDVELRCDPISGHTALYWYRQSLGQGLEFLIYFQGNSAPDKSGLPSDRFSAERTGGSVSTLTIQRTQQEDSAVYLCASSMGVAGIYEQFFGPGTRLTVL.